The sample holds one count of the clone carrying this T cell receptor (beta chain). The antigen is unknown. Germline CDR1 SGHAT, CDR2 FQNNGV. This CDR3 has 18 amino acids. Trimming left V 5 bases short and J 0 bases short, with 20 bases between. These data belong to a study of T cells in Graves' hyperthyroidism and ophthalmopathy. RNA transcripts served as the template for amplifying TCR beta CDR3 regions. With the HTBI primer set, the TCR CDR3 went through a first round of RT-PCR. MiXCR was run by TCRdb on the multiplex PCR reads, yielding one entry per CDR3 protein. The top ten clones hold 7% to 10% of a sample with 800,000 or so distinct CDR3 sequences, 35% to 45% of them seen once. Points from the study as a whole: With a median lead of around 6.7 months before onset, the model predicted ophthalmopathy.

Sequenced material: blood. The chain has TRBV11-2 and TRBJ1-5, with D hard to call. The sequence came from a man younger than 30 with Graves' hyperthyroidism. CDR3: CASSQVGLAAYSNQPQHF. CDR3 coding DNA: TGTGCCAGCAGCCAAGTGGGCCTGGCGGCTTATAGCAATCAGCCCCAGCATTTT.